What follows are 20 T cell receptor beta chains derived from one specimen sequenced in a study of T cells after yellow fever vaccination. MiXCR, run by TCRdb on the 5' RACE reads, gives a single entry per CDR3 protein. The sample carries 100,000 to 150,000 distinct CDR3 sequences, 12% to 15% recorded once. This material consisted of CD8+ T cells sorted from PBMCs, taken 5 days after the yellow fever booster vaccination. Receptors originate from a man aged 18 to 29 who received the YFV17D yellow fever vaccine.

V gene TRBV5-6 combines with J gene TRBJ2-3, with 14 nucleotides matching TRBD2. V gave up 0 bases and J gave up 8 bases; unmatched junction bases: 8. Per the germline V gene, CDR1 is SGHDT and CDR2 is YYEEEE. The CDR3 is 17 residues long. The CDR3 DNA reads TGTGCCAGCAGCTTGGAGTGGACTAGCGGGGGGTTTAGTACGCAGTATTTT. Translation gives CASSLEWTSGGFSTQYF.

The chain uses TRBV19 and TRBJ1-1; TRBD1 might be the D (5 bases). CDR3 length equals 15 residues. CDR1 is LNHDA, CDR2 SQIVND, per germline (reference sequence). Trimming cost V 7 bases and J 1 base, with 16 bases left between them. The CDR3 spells CASTVDSPSNTEAFF. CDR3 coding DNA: TGTGCCAGTACAGTAGACAGCCCTTCGAACACTGAAGCTTTCTTT.

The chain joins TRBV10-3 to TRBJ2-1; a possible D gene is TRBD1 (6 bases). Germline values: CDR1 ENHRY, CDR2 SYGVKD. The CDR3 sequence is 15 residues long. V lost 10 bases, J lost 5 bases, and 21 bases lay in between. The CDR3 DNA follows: TGTGCCACGTCACGGACAGTAGGGACAAACAATGAGCAGTTCTTC. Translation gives CATSRTVGTNNEQFF.

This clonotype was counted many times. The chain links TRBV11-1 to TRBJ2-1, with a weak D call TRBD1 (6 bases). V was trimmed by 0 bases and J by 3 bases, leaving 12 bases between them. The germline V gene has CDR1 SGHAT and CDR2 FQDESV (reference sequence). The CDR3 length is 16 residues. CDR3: CASSLAAGTSYNEQFF. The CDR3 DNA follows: TGTGCCAGCAGCTTAGCTGCAGGGACAAGCTACAATGAGCAGTTCTTC. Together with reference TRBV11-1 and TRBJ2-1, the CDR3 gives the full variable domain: EAEVAQSPRYKITEKSQAVAFWCDPISGHATLYWYRQILGQGPELLVQFQDESVVDDSQLPKDRFSAERLKGVDSTLKIQPAELGDSAMYLCASSLAAGTSYNEQFFGPGTRLTVL.

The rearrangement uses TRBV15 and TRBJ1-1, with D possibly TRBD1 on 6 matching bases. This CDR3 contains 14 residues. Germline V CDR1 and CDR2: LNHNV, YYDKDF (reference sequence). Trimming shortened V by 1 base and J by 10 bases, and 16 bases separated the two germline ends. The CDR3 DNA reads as TGTGCCACCAGCAGAGCAACGGAGGGGGTTCTAGCTTTCTTT. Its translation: CATSRATEGVLAFF.

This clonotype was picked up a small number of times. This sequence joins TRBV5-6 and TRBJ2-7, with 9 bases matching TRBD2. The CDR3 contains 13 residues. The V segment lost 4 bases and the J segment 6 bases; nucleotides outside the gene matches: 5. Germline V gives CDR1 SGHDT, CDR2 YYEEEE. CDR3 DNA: TGTGCCAGCAGCCCGCGGGAGGGGCGCGAGCAGTACGTC. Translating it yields CASSPREGREQYV.

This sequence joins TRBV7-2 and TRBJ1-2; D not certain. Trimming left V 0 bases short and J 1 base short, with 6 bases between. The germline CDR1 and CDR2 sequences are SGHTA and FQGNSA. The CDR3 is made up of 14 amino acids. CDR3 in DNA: TGTGCCAGCAGCTTAGCGGTCGATAACTATGGCTACACCTTC. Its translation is CASSLAVDNYGYTF.

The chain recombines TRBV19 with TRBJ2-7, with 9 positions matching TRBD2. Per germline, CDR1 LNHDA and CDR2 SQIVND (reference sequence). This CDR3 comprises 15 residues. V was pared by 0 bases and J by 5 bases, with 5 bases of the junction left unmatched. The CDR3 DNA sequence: TGTGCCAGTAGTATAGAACCGGGACTAGCTCACGAGCAGTACTTC. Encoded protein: CASSIEPGLAHEQYF.

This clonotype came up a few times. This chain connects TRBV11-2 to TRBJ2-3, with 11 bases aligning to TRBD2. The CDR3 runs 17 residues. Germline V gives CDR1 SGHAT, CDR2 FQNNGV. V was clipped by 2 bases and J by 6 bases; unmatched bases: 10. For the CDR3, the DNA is TGTGCCAGCAGCTTAACCCGACTAGCGGGGCCAAGGGATACGCAGTATTTT. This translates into CASSLTRLAGPRDTQYF.

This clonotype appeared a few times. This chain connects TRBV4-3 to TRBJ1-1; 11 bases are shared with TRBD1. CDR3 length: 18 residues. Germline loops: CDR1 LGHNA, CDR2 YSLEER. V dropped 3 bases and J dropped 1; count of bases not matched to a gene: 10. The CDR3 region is CASSHGRTGGVWNTEAFF. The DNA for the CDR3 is TGCGCCAGCAGCCACGGCAGGACAGGGGGCGTTTGGAACACTGAAGCTTTCTTT.

CDR3 bases: TGCGCCAGCAGCCAAACCCCCCTGGGGGGGTCGGATACGCAGTATTTT. Its protein is CASSQTPLGGSDTQYF. The chain has TRBV4-1 and TRBJ2-3, with TRBD2 matching 7 bases. The CDR3 spans 16 residues. With V trimmed by 2 bases and J by 6 bases, 11 bases remained unmatched. CDR1 and CDR2 (germline): MGHRA, YSYEKL.

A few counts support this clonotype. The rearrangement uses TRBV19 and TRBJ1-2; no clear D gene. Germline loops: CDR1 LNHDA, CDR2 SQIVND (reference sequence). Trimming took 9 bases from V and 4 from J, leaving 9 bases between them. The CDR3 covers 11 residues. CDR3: CASEIGYGYTF. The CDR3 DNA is TGTGCCAGCGAGATAGGCTATGGCTACACCTTC.

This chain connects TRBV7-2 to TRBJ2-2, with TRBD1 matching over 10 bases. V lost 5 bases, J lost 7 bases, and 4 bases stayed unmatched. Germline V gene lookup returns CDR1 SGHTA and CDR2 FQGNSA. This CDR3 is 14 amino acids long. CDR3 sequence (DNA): TGTGCCAGCAGCCCTTGGGACAGGGGCGGGGAGCTGTTTTTT. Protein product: CASSPWDRGGELFF. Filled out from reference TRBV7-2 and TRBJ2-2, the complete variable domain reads GAGVSQSPSNKVTEKGKDVELRCDPISGHTALYWYRQSLGQGLEFLIYFQGNSAPDKSGLPSDRFSAERTGGSVSTLTIQRTQQEDSAVYLCASSPWDRGGELFFGEGSRLTVL.

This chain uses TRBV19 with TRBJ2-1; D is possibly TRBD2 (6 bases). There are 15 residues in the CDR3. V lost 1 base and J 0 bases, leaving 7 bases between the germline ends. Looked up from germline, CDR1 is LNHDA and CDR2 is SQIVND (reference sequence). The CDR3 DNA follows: TGTGCCAGTAGTATAGTAGCGGCCTCCTACAATGAGCAGTTCTTC. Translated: CASSIVAASYNEQFF.

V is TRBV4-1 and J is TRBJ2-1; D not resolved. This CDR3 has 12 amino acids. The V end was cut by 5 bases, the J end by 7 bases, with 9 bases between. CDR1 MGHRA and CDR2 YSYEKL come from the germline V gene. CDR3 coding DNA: TGCGCCAGCAGCGGCATCGTAAATGAGCAGTTCTTC. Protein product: CASSGIVNEQFF.

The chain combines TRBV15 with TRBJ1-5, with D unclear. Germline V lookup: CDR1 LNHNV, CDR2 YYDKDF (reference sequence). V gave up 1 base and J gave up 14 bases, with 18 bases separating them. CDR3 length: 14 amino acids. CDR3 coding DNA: TGTGCCACCAGCAGAGGAGGAAACCCGGGCACAGAGCATTTT. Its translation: CATSRGGNPGTEHF.

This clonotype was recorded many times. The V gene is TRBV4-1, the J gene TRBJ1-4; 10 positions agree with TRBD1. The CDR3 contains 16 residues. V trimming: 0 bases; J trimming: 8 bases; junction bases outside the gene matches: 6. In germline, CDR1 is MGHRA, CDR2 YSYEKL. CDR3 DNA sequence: TGCGCCAGCAGCCAAGATCCCGGGACAGGGGCGGAAAAACTGTTTTTT. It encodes CASSQDPGTGAEKLFF.

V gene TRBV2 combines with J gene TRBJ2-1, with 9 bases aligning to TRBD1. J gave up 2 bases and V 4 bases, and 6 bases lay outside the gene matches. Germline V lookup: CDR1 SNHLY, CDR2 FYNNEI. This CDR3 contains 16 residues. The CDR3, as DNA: TGTGCCAGCAGTGCTAACAGGGGGCGAGCCTACAATGAGCAGTTCTTC. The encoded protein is CASSANRGRAYNEQFF.

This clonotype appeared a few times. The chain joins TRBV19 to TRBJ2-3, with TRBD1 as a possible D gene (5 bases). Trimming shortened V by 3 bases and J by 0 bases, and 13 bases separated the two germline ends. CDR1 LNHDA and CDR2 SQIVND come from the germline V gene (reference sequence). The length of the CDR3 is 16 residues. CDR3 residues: CASSIRTTPSTDTQYF. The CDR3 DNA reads TGTGCCAGTAGTATTAGGACAACCCCTAGCACAGATACGCAGTATTTT.

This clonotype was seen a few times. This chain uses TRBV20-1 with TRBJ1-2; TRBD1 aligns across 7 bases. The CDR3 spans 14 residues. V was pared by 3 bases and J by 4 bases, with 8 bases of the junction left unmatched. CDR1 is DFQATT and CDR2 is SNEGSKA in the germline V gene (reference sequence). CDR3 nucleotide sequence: TGCAGTGCTAGGGGGCCAGGGGGTAGCTATGGCTACACCTTC. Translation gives CSARGPGGSYGYTF.